Each of the 3 T cell receptor beta chains below was sequenced from the same sample in a study of T cell responses to AZD1222 COVID-19 vaccine. Using immunoSEQ multiplex PCR, the repertoire was profiled, and TCRdb retains in-frame clones only, with some absent. Of some 72,000 clones listed, about 92% are singletons. The specimen was peripheral blood, collected on day 0 of MenACWY control vaccination. Every receptor here comes from an adult in good health.

This clone has just a few counts. This chain links TRBV5-1 with TRBJ1-2; 10 bases align to TRBD1. Germline-derived CDR1 and CDR2 are SGHRS and YFSETQ. This CDR3 has 15 amino acids. J gave up 8 bases and V 3 bases, and 10 bases lay outside the gene matches. CDR3 in amino acids: CASSSQRQGADGYTF. As DNA, the CDR3 is TGCGCCAGCAGCTCCCAAAGACAGGGGGCGGACGGCTACACCTTC.

This chain uses TRBV15 with TRBJ1-2, with 10 nucleotides matching TRBD1. Germline V CDR1 and CDR2: LNHNV, YYDKDF (reference sequence). This CDR3 spans 14 amino acids. V dropped 0 bases and J dropped 8; count of bases not matched to a gene: 3. DNA for the CDR3: TGTGCCACCAGCAGAGAGAAGACAGGGGGCGGCTACACCTTC. This translates into CATSREKTGGGYTF. Drawing the rest from reference TRBV15 and TRBJ1-2, the complete variable domain is DAMVIQNPRYQVTQFGKPVTLSCSQTLNHNVMYWYQQKSSQAPKLLFHYYDKDFNNEADTPDNFQSRRPNTSFCFLDIRSPGLGDTAMYLCATSREKTGGGYTFGSGTRLTVV.

The chain employs TRBV6-1 and TRBJ1-1, with D uncertain. The CDR3 totals 13 residues. V lost 0 bases and J lost 8, with 10 bases in between. CDR1 is MNHNS, CDR2 SASEGT, per germline. This chain's CDR3 is CASSEALQREAFF. In DNA form, the CDR3 reads TGTGCCAGCAGTGAAGCGCTTCAAAGGGAAGCTTTCTTT.